This T cell receptor (beta chain) is drawn from a study of human T cells and chemical hapten exposure listed by TCRdb under 2021. Broadly, across the study: For sensitization, 2% DPC in acetone was applied to a roughly 2 cm by roughly 2 cm area of upper inner arm skin. Throughout the study period of roughly 24 weeks, patients also received therapeutic DPC doses to the scalp every week. Patch testing on the upper back used Finn chambers containing 0.01% DPC, with scoring done after 6 days according to International Contact Dermatitis Research Group standards. The patient cohort, mostly female, included alopecia areata with under or over 50% scalp involvement, alopecia totalis and alopecia universalis. Libraries were pooled for sequencing, and per-sample TCR yields varied mainly because of small differences in library volumes within the pool. In alopecia patients, the study followed how the peripheral blood TCR repertoire changed in vivo over primary and secondary sensitization to diphenylcyclopropenone (DPC), a hapten. Blood samples were taken from patients before sensitization (week 0) and then at 2, 6 and about 24 weeks after DPC sensitization. Nearly 30 alopecia patients gave blood for TCR sequencing at one to four time points (pre-sensitization, 2, 6 and 24 weeks).

Overall study results and their limits: DPC sensitization did not change how many TCRs were above 1 in 1000 frequency, and no evidence was found of alterations in global repertoire structure. Compared with pre-sensitization or healthy control sets, expanded TCRs formed significantly more large CDR3 similarity clusters, which is consistent with antigen-driven responses. Alopecia, a presumed autoimmune disease, was present in all patients, so the immune response of the patients might differ from that of healthy individuals. The number of PT1 expanded TCRs positively correlated with patch test score, significant at thresholds 8, 16 and 32 but not 4. Repeated subsampling changed both the strength of the expansion versus patch-test correlation and the threshold at which the correlation became significant.

Libraries were prepared through RACE. Sequencing took place on a NextSeq 500. Library preparation attached unique molecular identifiers to individual cDNA molecules for quantitative, reproducible TCR counting. From each blood RNA sample, both TCR alpha and TCR beta chains were sequenced. Per the authors' processing: Samples had a median of about 96,000 TCRs, with a range from about 20,000 to 690,600. V, J and CDR3 annotation of the TCR reads was carried out using the Decombinator software suite. To make PS versus PT1 abundance plots, every sample was subsampled to the same number of TCRs (28,000). TCRs were defined as expanded if absent before sensitization and observed at least eight times at the 2-week time point. TCRdb redid the processing of the public reads, applying fastp at Q25 and MiXCR, and retained in-frame beta chains. Under each unique CDR3 protein, matching rows form one entry showing the most common genes and DNA. The V and J calls, along with clone size, are taken from TCRdb and not from the paper's own processing. Across this sample there are under 400,000 distinct CDR3 sequences, with 5% to 6.5% seen only once. Of the sample, 2.5% to 3% falls within the top ten clones.

The CDR3, cysteine through phenylalanine, is 15 amino acids long. The only DNA kept is the CDR3, 45 bases in frame from the first base. The germline V gene specifies SNHLY as CDR1 and FYNNEI as CDR2. The germline V and J ends show losses of 7 bases and 3 bases respectively, and no gene match explains 6 bases of the junction. This clonotype was counted at least ten times. Its target antigen remains unknown. Nothing much larger sits one base from this clone, and base qualities are not available. The time point label, read with the paper, signifies: pre-sensitization, week 0. The treatment or condition label for this specimen denotes: therapeutic diphenylcyclopropenone sensitization with weekly scalp DPC. At every patch-test visit, the blood draw took place before the patch test was put on. Patients were considered eligible if aged 18 to 70, diagnosed with alopecia and deemed suitable for DPC therapy, and patients were excluded if pregnant. Total RNA was isolated from unfractionated whole blood collected in Tempus Blood RNA tubes.

This chain is built from TRBV2 and TRBJ2-2; TRBD2 lines up with 9 middle nucleotides. This receptor was taken from a woman between 50 and 59 years old with alopecia areata. Some clones in this sample may be carry-over from other donors' samples. The sequencing used whole blood, collected in connection with sensitization to the hapten diphenylcyclopropenone (DPC). The DNA is as follows: TGTGCCAGCACCCGGGCTAGCGGGGACACCGGGGAGCTGTTTTTT. Its protein is CASTRASGDTGELFF.